This is a list of T cell receptor beta chains from one sample in a study of radiation and T cells in renal cell carcinoma. Sequenced by immunoSEQ multiplex PCR; TCRdb stores in-frame clones only, minus some. The sample has 100,000 to 150,000 clones, approximately 80% seen once. Sequenced material: blood, taken from a patient whose treatment included radiotherapy and nephrectomy. All receptors derive from an older woman with renal cell carcinoma. CDR3s include the opening cysteine and the closing phenylalanine or tryptophan. Fields, in order: V gene, D gene, clone size, J gene, CDR3 DNA, CDR3 protein. The D gene is left open where the match is weak. For some rows the clone size is stated as once, few or many, or as a class when expanded; others skip it.

V gene: TRBV7-9
D gene: NA
clone size: NA
J gene: TRBJ1-4
CDR3 DNA: TGTGCCAGCAGCCCGAAAGGCGGCGAAAAACTGTTTTTT
CDR3 protein: CASSPKGGEKLFF

V gene: TRBV2
D gene: TRBD1
clone size: once
J gene: TRBJ2-3
CDR3 DNA: TGTGCCAGCAGTCCGGGACAGGATCCAGATACGCAGTATTTT
CDR3 protein: CASSPGQDPDTQYF

V gene: TRBV5-6
D gene: NA
clone size: NA
J gene: TRBJ1-1
CDR3 DNA: TGTGCCAGCAGCTTGAGGACAGCTATGAACACTGAAGCTTTCTTT
CDR3 protein: CASSLRTAMNTEAFF

V gene: TRBV2
D gene: TRBD2
clone size: NA
J gene: TRBJ2-1
CDR3 DNA: TGTGCCAGCAGTGAGCCCGGGGGGAGCTCCTACAATGAGCAGTTCTTC
CDR3 protein: CASSEPGGSSYNEQFF

V gene: TRBV21-1
D gene: NA
clone size: NA
J gene: TRBJ1-3
CDR3 DNA: TGTGCCAGCAGCAAAGCAGAGGGACAGCCTAGCTCTGGAAACACCATATATTTT
CDR3 protein: CASSKAEGQPSSGNTIYF

V gene: TRBV7-9
D gene: TRBD1
clone size: NA
J gene: TRBJ1-4
CDR3 DNA: TGTGCCAGCAGCTTAACAGAGGGGACAGGGTTTGAAAAACTGTTTTTT
CDR3 protein: CASSLTEGTGFEKLFF

V gene: TRBV30
D gene: NA
clone size: NA
J gene: TRBJ1-3
CDR3 DNA: TGTGCCTGGAGCGCTAATCAGGACACCATATATTTT
CDR3 protein: CAWSANQDTIYF

V gene: TRBV6-1
D gene: TRBD2
clone size: NA
J gene: TRBJ2-3
CDR3 DNA: TGTGCCAGCAGTGAATATTCCGACCTAGCGGGGTTGATAAATACGCAGTATTTT
CDR3 protein: CASSEYSDLAGLINTQYF

V gene: TRBV27
D gene: TRBD1
clone size: NA
J gene: TRBJ1-1
CDR3 DNA: TGTGCCAGCAGTTCCAACCCCGGGACAGAGAACACTGAAGCTTTCTTT
CDR3 protein: CASSSNPGTENTEAFF

V gene: TRBV9
D gene: NA
clone size: NA
J gene: TRBJ1-4
CDR3 DNA: TGTGCCAGCAGCGGAGAGGGGGTGTTCGGAAAACTGTTTTTT
CDR3 protein: CASSGEGVFGKLFF

V gene: TRBV28
D gene: NA
clone size: NA
J gene: TRBJ2-3
CDR3 DNA: TGTGCCAGCAGTCTTATTTCGGGGTCGGGCACAGATACGCAGTATTTT
CDR3 protein: CASSLISGSGTDTQYF

V gene: TRBV5-1
D gene: NA
clone size: NA
J gene: TRBJ2-2
CDR3 DNA: TGCGCCAGCAGCTTGCGGGGACCGAACACCGGGGAGCTGTTTTTT
CDR3 protein: CASSLRGPNTGELFF

V gene: TRBV4-1
D gene: NA
clone size: NA
J gene: TRBJ2-3
CDR3 DNA: TGCGCCAGCAGCCAATCTAGCAGCTCTAGCACAGATACGCAGTATTTT
CDR3 protein: CASSQSSSSSTDTQYF

V gene: TRBV5-8
D gene: NA
clone size: NA
J gene: TRBJ2-3
CDR3 DNA: TGTGCCAGCAGCCCCAGGTTGGGCACAGATACGCAGTATTTT
CDR3 protein: CASSPRLGTDTQYF

V gene: TRBV28
D gene: TRBD1
clone size: NA
J gene: TRBJ1-1
CDR3 DNA: TGTGCCAGCAGTTTAACCAGTGACAGGGTTGAAGCTTTCTTT
CDR3 protein: CASSLTSDRVEAFF

V gene: TRBV30
D gene: TRBD1
clone size: once
J gene: TRBJ2-7
CDR3 DNA: TGTGCCTGGAGGTCCGTGACAGGGCTTGTATACGAGCAGTACTTC
CDR3 protein: CAWRSVTGLVYEQYF

V gene: TRBV11-2
D gene: NA
clone size: NA
J gene: TRBJ1-1
CDR3 DNA: TGTGCCAGCAGCGCGATGCGCACTGAAGCTTTCTTT
CDR3 protein: CASSAMRTEAFF

V gene: TRBV10-1
D gene: NA
clone size: NA
J gene: TRBJ2-3
CDR3 DNA: TGCGCCAGCAGTGGCCCTTCGACTACAGGGATCACAGATACGCAGTATTTT
CDR3 protein: CASSGPSTTGITDTQYF

V gene: TRBV6-5
D gene: NA
clone size: once
J gene: TRBJ1-2
CDR3 DNA: TGTGCCAGCAGTTACTCCCTGACGACAGGATACTATGGCTACACCTTC
CDR3 protein: CASSYSLTTGYYGYTF

V gene: TRBV5-1
D gene: TRBD1
clone size: NA
J gene: TRBJ1-5
CDR3 DNA: TGCGCCAGCAGCTCTGGACAGGGCAGCAATCAGCCCCAGCATTTT
CDR3 protein: CASSSGQGSNQPQHF

V gene: TRBV7-9
D gene: TRBD1
clone size: NA
J gene: TRBJ2-3
CDR3 DNA: TGTGCCAGCAGCTTAGGACAGGGGACGACTCGAGGCACAGATACGCAGTATTTT
CDR3 protein: CASSLGQGTTRGTDTQYF

V gene: TRBV2
D gene: TRBD2
clone size: once
J gene: TRBJ2-1
CDR3 DNA: TGTGCCAGCAGGGTTAGCGGGGGGAACAACAATGAGCAGTTCTTC
CDR3 protein: CASRVSGGNNNEQFF

V gene: TRBV6-5
D gene: NA
clone size: NA
J gene: TRBJ1-2
CDR3 DNA: TGTGCCAGCAGTTACTGGGGGGCAAGCAAAAACTATGGCTACACCTTC
CDR3 protein: CASSYWGASKNYGYTF

V gene: TRBV2
D gene: NA
clone size: NA
J gene: TRBJ1-1
CDR3 DNA: TGTGCCAGCAGTGAGGTTGAAGCTTTCTTT
CDR3 protein: CASSEVEAFF

V gene: TRBV7-6
D gene: NA
clone size: once
J gene: TRBJ1-5
CDR3 DNA: TGTGCCAGCAGCCAGGGTCCTAGCAATCAGCCCCAGCATTTT
CDR3 protein: CASSQGPSNQPQHF

V gene: TRBV6-5
D gene: NA
clone size: NA
J gene: TRBJ1-6
CDR3 DNA: TGTGCCAGCAGTCTTGGGGGAGTGAATTCACCCCTCCACTTT
CDR3 protein: CASSLGGVNSPLHF

V gene: TRBV4-1
D gene: NA
clone size: many
J gene: TRBJ2-3
CDR3 DNA: TGCGCCAGCAGCCCCGTCGTCCCGAGCACAGATACGCAGTATTTT
CDR3 protein: CASSPVVPSTDTQYF

V gene: TRBV19
D gene: NA
clone size: NA
J gene: TRBJ1-4
CDR3 DNA: TGTGCCAGTAGGACCGAAAACCAAGGTTGGAATGAAAAACTGTTTTTT
CDR3 protein: CASRTENQGWNEKLFF

V gene: TRBV7-9
D gene: TRBD1
clone size: NA
J gene: TRBJ2-2
CDR3 DNA: TGTGCCAGCAGCTTGACCTCCGGGACAGGTGGAGCGGGCGGGGAGCTGTTTTTT
CDR3 protein: CASSLTSGTGGAGGELFF

V gene: TRBV9
D gene: NA
clone size: NA
J gene: TRBJ2-2
CDR3 DNA: TGTGCCAGCAGCCTCCAACGGGGCGGCGGGGAGCTGTTTTTT
CDR3 protein: CASSLQRGGGELFF

V gene: TRBV6-6
D gene: NA
clone size: once
J gene: TRBJ2-7
CDR3 DNA: TGTGCCAGCAGTTACTCGATCGGGAACTCCTACGAGCAGTACTTC
CDR3 protein: CASSYSIGNSYEQYF

V gene: TRBV9
D gene: NA
clone size: few
J gene: TRBJ1-1
CDR3 DNA: TGTGCCAGCAGTCTGGGGGGCTTGAACACTGAAGCTTTCTTT
CDR3 protein: CASSLGGLNTEAFF

V gene: TRBV9
D gene: NA
clone size: NA
J gene: TRBJ2-7
CDR3 DNA: TGTGCCAGCAGCGTAGACCCGTGGGGTCAGGACTCCTACGAGCAGTACTTC
CDR3 protein: CASSVDPWGQDSYEQYF

V gene: TRBV14
D gene: NA
clone size: NA
J gene: TRBJ1-2
CDR3 DNA: TGTGCCAGCAGCCGAGGTGTCAGGGGTGTCTATGGCTACACCTTC
CDR3 protein: CASSRGVRGVYGYTF

V gene: TRBV18
D gene: NA
clone size: NA
J gene: TRBJ2-7
CDR3 DNA: TGTGCCAGCTCACCACAAACCTACGAGCAGTACTTC
CDR3 protein: CASSPQTYEQYF

V gene: TRBV2
D gene: NA
clone size: NA
J gene: TRBJ2-3
CDR3 DNA: TGTGCCAGCAGTGAACCTACGGTGGGCGGCACGGATACGCAGTATTTT
CDR3 protein: CASSEPTVGGTDTQYF

V gene: TRBV9
D gene: TRBD1
clone size: NA
J gene: TRBJ1-4
CDR3 DNA: TGTGCCAGCAGCGCAGGGGGGACAGGGGTTGAAAAACTGTTTTTT
CDR3 protein: CASSAGGTGVEKLFF

V gene: TRBV5-6
D gene: NA
clone size: NA
J gene: TRBJ2-7
CDR3 DNA: TGTGCCAGCAGCAGTGTGCACCTCCCCTACGAGCAGTACTTC
CDR3 protein: CASSSVHLPYEQYF

V gene: TRBV7-9
D gene: NA
clone size: few
J gene: TRBJ2-7
CDR3 DNA: TGTGCCAGCAGCTCACAGGGAGGACTACAGAACCCCTACGAGCAGTACTTC
CDR3 protein: CASSSQGGLQNPYEQYF

V gene: TRBV6-4
D gene: TRBD1
clone size: NA
J gene: TRBJ2-3
CDR3 DNA: TGTGCCAGCAGAAAGACAGGGGATCCCACAGATACGCAGTATTTT
CDR3 protein: CASRKTGDPTDTQYF

V gene: TRBV30
D gene: TRBD1
clone size: NA
J gene: TRBJ1-4
CDR3 DNA: TGTGCCTGGAGCGTATTCAGGGGGGCTAATGAAAAACTGTTTTTT
CDR3 protein: CAWSVFRGANEKLFF

V gene: TRBV27
D gene: NA
clone size: NA
J gene: TRBJ2-6
CDR3 DNA: TGTGCCAGCAGTCTTAGCGTGGGAATTTCTGGGGCCAACGTCCTGACTTTC
CDR3 protein: CASSLSVGISGANVLTF

V gene: TRBV29-1
D gene: NA
clone size: NA
J gene: TRBJ2-7
CDR3 DNA: TGCAGCGTTTCTACTCCGGGACGGGAGACCTACGAGCAGTACTTC
CDR3 protein: CSVSTPGRETYEQYF

V gene: TRBV5-1
D gene: NA
clone size: NA
J gene: TRBJ2-1
CDR3 DNA: TGCGCCAGCAGCTTGGTTGGGGGGTCCTACAATGAGCAGTTCTTC
CDR3 protein: CASSLVGGSYNEQFF

V gene: TRBV27
D gene: NA
clone size: NA
J gene: TRBJ1-1
CDR3 DNA: TGTGCCAGCAGCTGGGGATGGGACACTGAAGCTTTCTTT
CDR3 protein: CASSWGWDTEAFF

V gene: TRBV19
D gene: NA
clone size: NA
J gene: TRBJ2-3
CDR3 DNA: TGTGCCAGTACAATATTGGGCGGAAGCACAGATACGCAGTATTTT
CDR3 protein: CASTILGGSTDTQYF

V gene: TRBV6-5
D gene: TRBD1
clone size: NA
J gene: TRBJ1-2
CDR3 DNA: TGTGCCAGCAGTTACGCACGGACAGGGGGAGACTATGGCTACACCTTC
CDR3 protein: CASSYARTGGDYGYTF

V gene: TRBV28
D gene: TRBD1
clone size: NA
J gene: TRBJ2-6
CDR3 DNA: TGTGCCAGCAGTTTAAGTGACAGGGCTGGGGCCAACGTCCTGACTTTC
CDR3 protein: CASSLSDRAGANVLTF

V gene: TRBV5-6
D gene: TRBD2
clone size: NA
J gene: TRBJ2-5
CDR3 DNA: TGTGCCAGCAGTTTTAGCGGGGGTTCCCAAGAGACCCAGTACTTC
CDR3 protein: CASSFSGGSQETQYF